The source of this T cell receptor beta chain is a study of vaccination effects on CD4 cells after COVID-19. As for the study in general: Relative to the second dose, post-vaccine samples were obtained a median of 72 days later.

Note on this clone: Its antigen is still unknown.

The protocol was immunoSEQ multiplex PCR, while the TCRdb copy is restricted to in-frame clones and leaves out a portion. Here the sample spans roughly 16,000 clones, around 76% being singletons. Using viral peptide pools, the ViraFEST assay grew out antigen-specific CD4+ T cells prior to sequencing. A 10-day culture period preceded the isolation of CD4+ T cells. Subjects were given two BNT162b2 or mRNA-1273 vaccine doses. The germline gives CDR1 SGHRS, CDR2 YFSETQ. This CDR3 contains 14 residues. Trimming shortened V by 5 bases and J by 3 bases, and 14 bases separated the two germline ends. The V and J genes are TRBV5-1 and TRBJ1-2; TRBD1 might be the D (6 bases). The input for sequencing was CD4+ T cells from PBMCs cultured with HCoV-NL63 spike peptides, taken after COVID-19 vaccination. The receptor comes from a human donor who received a COVID-19 vaccine. The CDR3 sequence: CASRMTGDHYGYTF. In DNA, the CDR3 is TGCGCCAGCAGAATGACAGGCGACCACTATGGCTACACCTTC.